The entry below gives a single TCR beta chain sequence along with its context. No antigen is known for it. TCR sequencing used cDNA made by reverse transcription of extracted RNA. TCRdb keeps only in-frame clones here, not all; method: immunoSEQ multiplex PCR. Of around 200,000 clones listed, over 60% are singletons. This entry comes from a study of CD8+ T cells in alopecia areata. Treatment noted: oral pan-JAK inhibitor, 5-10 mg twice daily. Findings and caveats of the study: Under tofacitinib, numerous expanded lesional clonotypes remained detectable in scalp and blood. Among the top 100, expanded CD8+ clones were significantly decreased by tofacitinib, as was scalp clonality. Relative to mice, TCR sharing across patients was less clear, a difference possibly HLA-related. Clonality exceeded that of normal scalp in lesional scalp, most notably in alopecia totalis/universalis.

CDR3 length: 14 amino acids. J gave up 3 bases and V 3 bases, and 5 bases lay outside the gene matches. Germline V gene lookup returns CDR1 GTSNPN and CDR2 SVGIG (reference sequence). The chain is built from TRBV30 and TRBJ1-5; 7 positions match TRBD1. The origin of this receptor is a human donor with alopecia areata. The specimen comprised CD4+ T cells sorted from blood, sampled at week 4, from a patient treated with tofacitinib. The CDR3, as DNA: TGTGCCTGGAGCACGGGACAGCTCAATCAGCCCCAGCATTTT. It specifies CAWSTGQLNQPQHF.